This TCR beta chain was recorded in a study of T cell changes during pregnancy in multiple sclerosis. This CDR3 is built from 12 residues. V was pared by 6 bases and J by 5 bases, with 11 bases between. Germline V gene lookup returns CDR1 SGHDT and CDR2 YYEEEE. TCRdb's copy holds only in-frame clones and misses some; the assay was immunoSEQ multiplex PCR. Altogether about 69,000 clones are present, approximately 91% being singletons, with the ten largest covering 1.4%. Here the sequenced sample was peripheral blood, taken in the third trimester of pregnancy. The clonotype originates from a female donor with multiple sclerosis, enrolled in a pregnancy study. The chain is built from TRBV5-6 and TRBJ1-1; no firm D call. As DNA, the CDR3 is TGTGCCAGCACCCGAGGTTGGACTGAAGCTTTCTTT. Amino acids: CASTRGWTEAFF. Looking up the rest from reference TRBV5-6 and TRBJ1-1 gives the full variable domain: DAGVTQSPTHLIKTRGQQVTLRCSPKSGHDTVSWYQQALGQGPQFIFQYYEEEERQRGNFPDRFSGHQFPNYSSELNVNALLLGDSALYLCASTRGWTEAFFGQGTRLTVV.